Following are 13 T cell receptor delta chains from one sample sequenced in a study of gamma-delta chains in newborns, infants, children (dated by TCRdb to between 2018 and 2020). The listed sequencing device is Illumina MiSeq. In TCRdb, clones were called once more from the public reads by CATT, and rows of identical DNA were later combined. For this sample there are a few thousand delta-chain clones; 5.2% appear just once. The leading ten clones occupy about 6% of the sample. The sequenced sample was blood. The receptors were sampled from a child who was a newborn, infant or young child, either healthy, febrile or measles-vaccinated (not recorded which).

About this clone itself: A much larger clone is a single base away; this may be a read error. Other DNA sequences from this sample encode an identical CDR3 as well. This chain uses TRDV2 with TRDJ1, with TRDD3 matching 8 bases. The CDR3 has 17 residues. Germline CDR1 and CDR2: GEAIGNYY and EKD. The CDR3: CACDTVQGYAYTDKLIF. The CDR3 nucleotides read TGTGCCTGCGACACCGTTCAGGGATACGCGTACACCGATAAACTCATCTTT.

This clone was seen only a few times. A much larger clone lies one base from this, so it may be a read error. The DNA of the CDR3 is TGTGCCTGTGACACCGCAGAGTCCCCCGGAGACACCGATAAACTCATCTTT. It yields the protein CACDTAESPGDTDKLIF. This chain uses TRDV2 with TRDJ1; no clear D. The CDR3 runs 17 residues. Trimming cost V 0 bases and J 0 bases, with 16 bases left between them. Germline V gives CDR1 GEAIGNYY, CDR2 EKD.

This clone has more than one count but fewer than ten. The rearrangement uses TRDV2 and TRDJ1; 11 positions agree with TRDD3. This CDR3 contains 20 residues. J lost 0 bases, V lost 3 bases, and 17 bases had no gene match. The germline V gene has CDR1 GEAIGNYY and CDR2 EKD. The CDR3 bases are TGTGCCTGTGACCGCCCACTGGGGGATATGGGTTCGGTGTACACCGATAAACTCATCTTT. Translation gives CACDRPLGDMGSVYTDKLIF.

As to this clone: A much larger clone lies one base from this, so it may be a read error. Within the sample, other DNA sequences also encode this same CDR3. V is TRDV2 and J is TRDJ1; TRDD3 matches 8 bases. Germline CDR1 GEAIGNYY, CDR2 EKD. The CDR3 covers 16 residues. J lost 1 base, V lost 7 bases, and 13 bases had no gene match. The CDR3 is CACDILLGAPTDKLIF. The CDR3 coding sequence is TGTGCCTGCGATATCCTACTGGGGGCTCCCACCGATAAACTCATCTTT.

For this clone: This DNA translates differently at residue 8 from the TCRdb protein, which is that of a much larger clone; a read error is likely, and the protein shown is the DNA's own translation. The genes are TRDV2 and TRDJ2, with 7 positions matching TRDD3. CDR1 GEAIGNYY and CDR2 EKD come from the germline V gene. The CDR3 sequence is 18 residues long. V lost 0 bases and J lost 5; bases outside the gene matches: 14. The CDR3 nucleotides read TGTGCCTGTGACACCGTACTGGAGGATACGCGGAGTACAGCACAACTCTTCTTT. The encoded protein is CACDTVLEDTRSTAQLFF.

This clone has just a few counts. The rearrangement joins TRDV2 to TRDJ1; 12 positions agree with TRDD3. Germline V gives CDR1 GEAIGNYY, CDR2 EKD. The V and J ends lost 3 bases and 0 bases, in that order; junction bases with no gene match: 19. The CDR3 runs to 21 residues. The CDR3 loop reads CACDGLPFTGGYLSDTDKLIF. CDR3 DNA sequence: TGTGCCTGTGACGGACTCCCTTTTACTGGGGGATACTTGTCCGACACCGATAAACTCATCTTT.

This clone showed up just a few times. The genes are TRDV1 and TRDJ1; weak D call: TRDD3 (5 bases). Germline CDR1 is TSWWSYY and CDR2 is QGS. The CDR3 loop spans 17 amino acids. Trimming stripped 4 bases from V and 1 base from J, with 19 bases between. The CDR3 DNA is TGTGCTCTTGGGGCCGGTCTTATTAAGGGGAGCACCGATAAACTCATCTTT. Protein sequence: CALGAGLIKGSTDKLIF.

This clone has a handful of counts. A much larger clone lies a single base off, so this may be a read error. Other DNA variants within this sample encode the same CDR3. The J gene is TRDJ1, the V gene TRDV2, with 8 bases fitting TRDD3. Germline V CDR1 and CDR2: GEAIGNYY, EKD. The CDR3 runs 16 residues. The DNA of the CDR3 is TGTGCCTGTGACCTACTGGGGGGCCCGTACACCGACAAACTCATCTTT. Translation: CACDLLGGPYTDKLIF.

This clone is deemed large. The sample has other DNA sequences that encode this CDR3 too. This chain uses TRDV2 with TRDJ1, with 7 bases aligning to TRDD3. V shed 4 bases, J shed 0 bases, and the junction held 16 bases outside the gene matches. This CDR3 contains 18 residues. Germline loops: CDR1 GEAIGNYY, CDR2 EKD. CDR3 protein: CACEQLGYQFPYTDKLIF. CDR3 nucleotide sequence: TGTGCCTGTGAACAACTGGGATACCAATTTCCCTACACCGATAAACTCATCTTT.

The table lists this clone with a few counts. The protein TCRdb lists belongs to a much larger clone and differs from this DNA's translation at residue 6, which points to a read error; the protein shown is made from the DNA. The CDR3: CACDTWGYGSWDTRQMFF. CDR3 sequence (DNA): TGTGCCTGTGACACTTGGGGATACGGCTCCTGGGACACCCGACAGATGTTTTTC. The chain carries TRDV2 and TRDJ3; 9 nucleotides align to TRDD3. With 1 base clipped from V and 0 bases from J, the junction kept 3 bases outside the gene matches. Germline loops: CDR1 GEAIGNYY, CDR2 EKD. This CDR3 region has 18 residues.

Remarks on this clone: Other DNA sequences in the sample encode the same CDR3. The chain links TRDV2 to TRDJ1; 9 bases align to TRDD3. Germline lookup yields CDR1 GEAIGNYY and CDR2 EKD. CDR3 size: 19 residues. Losses at the gene ends were 0 bases for V and 0 bases for J; bases not matched to a gene: 13. CDR3 nucleotides: TGTGCCTGTGACACCGTCTCCGGGGGATACTACGGCCACACCGATAAACTCATCTTT. Protein: CACDTVSGGYYGHTDKLIF.

This clone has just a few counts. A much larger clonotype is one base distant, so this may be a read error. This sample also contains other DNA sequences that code for the same CDR3. J is TRDJ1 and V is TRDV2; 7 bases agree with TRDD3. The CDR3 runs to 15 residues. Germline loops: CDR1 GEAIGNYY, CDR2 EKD. CDR3 sequence: CACDTAGIHADKLIF. CDR3 nucleotides: TGTGCCTGTGACACCGCTGGGATACACGCCGATAAACTTATCTTT.

With regard to this clone: The sample carries other DNA sequences with the same CDR3. The V call is TRDV2, the J call TRDJ1; 12 nucleotides match TRDD3. Germline V gives CDR1 GEAIGNYY, CDR2 EKD. Trimming cost V 5 bases and J 1 base; bases outside gene matches: 7. This CDR3 is built from 16 residues. The chain's CDR3 is CACGPLGDTLTDKLIF. For the CDR3, the DNA is TGTGCCTGTGGTCCGCTGGGGGATACGCTCACCGATAAACTCATCTTT.